The entry that follows covers one TCR beta chain sequence. Its antigen remains unidentified. This sample is part of a study of cytomegalovirus exposure and HLA in healthy donors. Study-wide findings and caveats: Several of the most significant clusters appeared linked to common viral pathogens, based on a later analysis. Sequences of the TCR beta chain were said to predict the HLA-A and HLA-B alleles of most subjects accurately. The study flagged about 150 TCR beta chains as cytomegalovirus-associated.

PCR employed 60 Vbeta and 13 Jbeta primers. Using immunoSEQ multiplex PCR, the repertoire was profiled, and TCRdb retains in-frame clones only, with some absent. The repertoire has about 120,000 clones, around 70% of them found once; the top ten carry 1.6%. Germline-derived CDR1 and CDR2 are WSHSY and SAAADI. Trimming cost V 9 bases and J 4 bases; bases outside gene matches: 3. This CDR3 is 13 amino acids long. This receptor was identified in a man aged 30-40 years in good health and CMV-seropositive. The material sequenced was PBMCs. The rearrangement joins TRBV10-2 to TRBJ2-7; 13 positions match TRBD2. CDR3 in amino acids: CASRTSGGYEQYF. CDR3 coding DNA: TGCGCCAGTCGGACTAGCGGGGGATACGAGCAGTACTTC.